The clone carrying this T cell receptor beta chain appeared a single time. Allocation to cohorts depended on clinical history reported by the participants. This sample was included in a study of blood T cell repertoires in COVID-19. The overall study: From T cells, B-cell-depleted T cells, or PBMCs came the material, which was cDNA or gDNA.

The data were produced by immunoSEQ multiplex PCR, yet TCRdb's version contains in-frame clones alone and is incomplete. The sample contains under 300,000 clones, approximately 89% of which appear only once. V gave up 0 bases and J gave up 5 bases, with 8 bases separating them. Germline CDR1 and CDR2: SGDLS and YYNGEE. There are 14 residues in the CDR3. The receptor comes from a woman aged 55-69 years who had recovered from COVID-19. The genes are TRBV9 and TRBJ1-4, with unresolved D. Sequenced sample: PBMCs or T cells enriched from blood (not recorded which). The CDR3, as DNA: TGTGCCAGCAGCGTAGTAGCAAGCAATGAAAAACTGTTTTTT. Its protein is CASSVVASNEKLFF.